Detailed here is one T cell receptor (beta chain). Its cognate antigen has yet to be identified. No base-level quality is on record; no much larger clone is a single base apart. This sample's time point label indicates: baseline pretreatment blood. Per the publication, the treatment or condition label means: 15 Gy SBRT to primary tumor, nephrectomy 4 weeks later. To track tumor-enriched clonotypes, serial peripheral blood was sampled from radiation-treated patients at baseline and at 2 weeks and 4 weeks after SBRT. Every patient had renal cell carcinoma of clear cell pathology. Genomic DNA for TCR sequencing was prepared using the QIAamp DNA Blood Mini Kit (Qiagen). The analyses included only samples that passed all quality control checks. This entry belongs to a study of radiation and T cells in renal cell carcinoma (dated by TCRdb to 2020 to 2022). Background on the whole study: The samples were drawn from a clinical trial, where primary renal cell carcinomas were treated with 15 Gy of stereotactic body radiation therapy and then removed by nephrectomy 4 weeks afterward. TCR beta sequencing covered 53 samples in total, comprising around 25 tumors and around 27 peripheral blood samples. Across all 50 or so samples, several million unique CDR3 nucleotide sequences encoding roughly 2.7 million unique CDR3 amino acid sequences were identified. Results and caveats for the whole study, not just this receptor: Blood repertoire dynamics were not followed beyond 4 weeks after treatment. Because pretreatment tumor biopsies were not available, the baseline intratumoral presence of clonotypes could not be determined. The single-armed trial design could not address effects of radiation dose or scheduling on the TCR repertoire. Top tumor clonotypes rose in blood from baseline to 2 weeks post-radiation, then contracted by 4 weeks, suggesting transient expansion of tumor-resident clones.

TCR beta libraries were generated from genomic DNA with the immunoSEQ kit, following the manufacturer's recommendations. Library preparation used a first multiplex PCR with proprietary primers, then a second PCR adding unique barcodes, with bead cleanups after each round. A positive control reaction and a negative control reaction, both provided in the kit, were run with every batch of samples. The final libraries were assessed on an Agilent 4200 TapeStation D1000 ScreenTape, pooled by volume, and quantified by qPCR. Sequencing was performed on an Illumina NextSeq500 with a MidOutput 150-cycle cartridge, and 156 Read1 and 15 Index1 cycles were run with kit custom primers. The pooled library was loaded at roughly 0.98 pM with an approximately 20% PhiX control spike-in. The paper's processing steps were these. Vendor-processed data were analyzed in R, with a clonotype defined as all T cells sharing the same CDR3 nucleotide sequence. For clone abundance analyses, frequencies were normalized to the 10,000 most abundant clones per sample. Public T cell clones, which averaged fewer than five per sample, were removed prior to analysis. A difference in abundance of at least 32-fold between compartments was used to define tumor-enriched and baseline blood-enriched clonotypes. A beta-binomial differential abundance model was used to identify clonotypes that were expanded or contracted between blood time points. Similarity between tumor and blood repertoires was quantified using the Baroni-Urbani and Buser coefficient, and groups were compared with two-tailed Wilcoxon tests in R. TCRdb provides this immuneACCESS table in a form limited to in-frame rearrangements. Some clones are lacking; in checked studies, under half of them reflect an unresolved V gene, and why the rest are absent is not known. V and J calls and clone size are as listed in that table; D and trimming were resolved from the DNA. The sample has about 140,000 clones on record, approximately 87% of them singletons. In total, the top ten clones hold approximately 24% of the sample.

The V end loses 4 bases and the J end loses 6 bases, and a stretch of 12 bases separates them. Looking up the germline V gene (reference sequence) yields CDR1 LNHNV and CDR2 YYDKDF. The CDR3 goes from the cysteine to the phenylalanine over 14 residues. The DNA shown is the 42-base CDR3, in frame from base 1. The sample here was blood, taken from a patient whose treatment included radiotherapy and nephrectomy. The sequence was collected from a woman between 45 and 65 years old with renal cell carcinoma. This chain joins TRBV15 to TRBJ2-2; possibly the D gene is TRBD1, per 7 matching bases. The CDR3 sequence is CATSTARGAGELFF. The DNA sequence is given as TGTGCCACCAGCACGGCCAGGGGGGCCGGGGAGCTGTTTTTT. The CDR3 plus the reference TRBV15 and TRBJ2-2 genes for the other parts give the full variable domain: DAMVIQNPRYQVTQFGKPVTLSCSQTLNHNVMYWYQQKSSQAPKLLFHYYDKDFNNEADTPDNFQSRRPNTSFCFLDIRSPGLGDTAMYLCATSTARGAGELFFGEGSRLTVL.